This passage covers 24 T cell receptor beta chains from one sample sequenced in a study of a mutant IDH1 vaccine in newly diagnosed glioma. Profiling relied on immunoSEQ multiplex PCR, and the TCRdb table lists in-frame clones only, not all of them. The table records fewer than 70,000 clones, about nine tenths of them present only once. Their antigens remain unidentified. Time point: week 5, during vaccination. Every single dose of the vaccine, 300 ug of mutant IDH1 20-mer peptide, came with topical imiquimod. The source material was PBMCs, sampled from a glioma patient whose treatment included an IDH1 peptide vaccine. These receptors originate from a woman aged 35 to 49 with glioma.

This chain uses TRBV5-8 with TRBJ2-3, with 8 positions matching TRBD2. J gave up 4 bases and V 1 base, and 8 bases lay outside the gene matches. CDR1 and CDR2 (germline): SGHTS, YDEGEE. CDR3 length equals 16 residues. CDR3 in DNA: TGTGCCAGCAGCTTGTCGCGGGGGGCCAGGGCAGATACGCAGTATTTT. Its protein is CASSLSRGARADTQYF.

The chain has TRBV19 and TRBJ1-1; 9 bases align to TRBD1. The CDR3 is made up of 16 amino acids. With 3 bases clipped from V and 1 base from J, the junction kept 6 bases outside the gene matches. CDR1 and CDR2 (germline): LNHDA, SQIVND (reference sequence). CDR3 in DNA: TGTGCCAGTAGTATTCAAACAGGGGGCAGGAACACTGAAGCTTTCTTT. It yields the protein CASSIQTGGRNTEAFF.

The rearrangement links TRBV29-1 to TRBJ1-2; D gene ambiguous. Germline values: CDR1 SQVTM, CDR2 ANQGSEA. The CDR3 has 13 residues. The germline V and J ends were trimmed by 2 bases and 4 bases, with 11 bases remaining between them. The CDR3 sequence: CSVELGTVYGYTF. As DNA, the CDR3 is TGCAGCGTTGAACTCGGCACAGTCTATGGCTACACCTTC.

This clone was found once. The chain uses TRBV7-2 and TRBJ1-1, with D perhaps TRBD1 (6 bases). V dropped 3 bases and J dropped 2 bases, with 10 bases sitting between them. Germline V gene data show CDR1 as SGHTA and CDR2 as FQGNSA. The CDR3 contains 14 residues. CDR3 protein: CASSFQTGNTEAFF. In nucleotides, the CDR3 is TGTGCCAGCAGCTTTCAGACAGGAAACACTGAAGCTTTCTTT.

The chain combines TRBV4-3 with TRBJ2-2, with D perhaps TRBD2 (5 bases). V gave up 0 bases and J gave up 6 bases, with 8 bases separating them. This CDR3 contains 14 residues. The germline V gene has CDR1 LGHNA and CDR2 YSLEER. CDR3 nucleotides: TGCGCCAGCAGCCAAGACGGGGTGGCCGGGGAGCTGTTTTTT. As protein: CASSQDGVAGELFF.

This rearrangement joins TRBV27 to TRBJ2-7, with TRBD2 identical over 12 bases. Trimming removed 8 bases from V and 1 base from J; junction bases left unmatched: 9. This CDR3 has 16 residues. From germline, CDR1 is MNHEY and CDR2 SMNVEV (reference sequence). The CDR3 protein is CASALAGGRISYEQYF. The CDR3 DNA sequence: TGTGCCAGCGCCCTAGCGGGAGGGCGGATTTCCTACGAGCAGTACTTC.

The chain joins TRBV7-2 to TRBJ2-5; weak D call: TRBD2 (6 bases). The ends were cut back, 4 bases at V and 1 base at J, with 19 bases in the middle. The CDR3 contains 17 residues. The germline CDR1 and CDR2 sequences are SGHTA and FQGNSA. The CDR3 sequence is CASSSYGGGGLQETQYF. Written as DNA, the CDR3 is TGTGCCAGCAGCTCATATGGGGGAGGAGGACTCCAAGAGACCCAGTACTTC. Based on the CDR3 plus reference TRBV7-2 and TRBJ2-5, the full variable domain is GAGVSQSPSNKVTEKGKDVELRCDPISGHTALYWYRQSLGQGLEFLIYFQGNSAPDKSGLPSDRFSAERTGGSVSTLTIQRTQQEDSAVYLCASSSYGGGGLQETQYFGPGTRLLVL.

The genes are TRBV9 and TRBJ1-4; 12 positions agree with TRBD1. Germline V lookup: CDR1 SGDLS, CDR2 YYNGEE. The length of the CDR3 is 16 residues. The junction had 7 bases not matched to a gene; V was cut back by 4 bases and J by 6 bases. The CDR3 is CASSTGTGGRDEKLFF. Here the CDR3 DNA reads TGTGCCAGCAGCACCGGGACAGGGGGCCGAGATGAAAAACTGTTTTTT. The entire variable domain, with the rest obtained from reference TRBV9 and TRBJ1-4, is as follows: DSGVTQTPKHLITATGQRVTLRCSPRSGDLSVYWYQQSLDQGLQFLIQYYNGEERAKGNILERFSAQQFPDLHSELNLSSLELGDSALYFCASSTGTGGRDEKLFFGSGTQLSVL.

CDR3 sequence reads: CASSPVAGNQETQYF. The DNA for the CDR3 is TGTGCCAGCTCACCAGTGGCAGGGAACCAAGAGACCCAGTACTTC. This chain joins TRBV18 and TRBJ2-5, with D possibly TRBD1 on 5 matching bases. This CDR3 spans 15 amino acids. The V gene lost 2 bases and the J gene lost 0 bases, with 10 bases spanning the gap. Looked up from germline, CDR1 is KGHSH and CDR2 is LQKENI.

The chain uses TRBV19 and TRBJ2-7; maybe TRBD2 (6 bases). The CDR3 length is 15 residues. Per germline, CDR1 LNHDA and CDR2 SQIVND (reference sequence). V was trimmed by 5 bases and J by 5 bases, leaving 19 bases between them. The CDR3 bases are TGTGCCAGTAGTGGAAGACGCGGGGCTCTCAACGAGCAGTACTTC. Protein: CASSGRRGALNEQYF.

The chain couples TRBV28 to TRBJ1-5; 10 bases line up with TRBD1. V trimming: 9 bases; J trimming: 8 bases; junction bases outside the gene matches: 4. The length of the CDR3 is 12 residues. The germline gives CDR1 MDHEN, CDR2 SYDVKM. CDR3 region: CASRTGGKPQHF. As DNA, the CDR3 is TGTGCCAGTAGGACAGGGGGAAAGCCCCAGCATTTT.

The rearrangement uses TRBV7-2 and TRBJ1-1, with D unresolved. The CDR3 loop spans 14 amino acids. Trimming removed 0 bases from V and 2 bases from J, with 7 bases in between. Germline V CDR1 and CDR2: SGHTA, FQGNSA. The CDR3 is CASSLAGVNTEAFF. The CDR3 DNA follows: TGTGCCAGCAGCTTAGCAGGAGTCAACACTGAAGCTTTCTTT.

The V gene is TRBV9, the J gene TRBJ1-2; maybe TRBD1 (6 bases). V was trimmed by 0 bases and J by 0 bases, leaving 15 bases between them. Germline assignment: CDR1 SGDLS and CDR2 YYNGEE. The CDR3 runs to 17 residues. CDR3 protein: CASSVGAGAVANYGYTF. The CDR3 coding sequence is TGTGCCAGCAGCGTAGGCGCAGGGGCGGTGGCTAACTATGGCTACACCTTC.

This rearrangement joins TRBV6-5 to TRBJ2-7, with 7 bases matching TRBD1. The trim removed 2 bases at V and 1 base at J, leaving 2 bases unmatched. The CDR3 contains 14 residues. CDR1 and CDR2 from the germline V gene are MNHEY and SVGAGI. Here the CDR3 reads CASSYGRGSYEQYF. In nucleotides, the CDR3 is TGTGCCAGCAGTTACGGCAGGGGGTCCTACGAGCAGTACTTC.

J is TRBJ2-7 and V is TRBV4-3; TRBD2 matches at 11 bases. The CDR3 consists of 16 residues. Trimming cost V 3 bases and J 3 bases; bases outside gene matches: 7. Germline-derived CDR1 and CDR2 are LGHNA and YSLEER. Written as DNA, the CDR3 is TGCGCCAGCAGCCAGGCCGCAACTAGCGGGGGCTACGAGCAGTACTTC. It is translated as CASSQAATSGGYEQYF.

The chain's CDR3 is CASSLGLAGGIGELFF. The CDR3 DNA follows: TGCGCCAGCAGCTTGGGGCTAGCGGGAGGAATCGGGGAGCTGTTTTTT. The chain is built from TRBV5-1 and TRBJ2-2; TRBD2 agrees at 11 bases. Germline-derived CDR1 and CDR2 are SGHRS and YFSETQ. Trimming cost V 0 bases and J 7 bases; bases outside gene matches: 5. This CDR3 has 16 amino acids.

The J gene is TRBJ2-5, the V gene TRBV4-2; 10 positions agree with TRBD2. V was clipped by 3 bases and J by 2 bases; unmatched bases: 9. There are 17 residues in the CDR3. Germline values: CDR1 LGHNA, CDR2 YNFKEQ. In DNA, the CDR3 is TGTGCCAGCAGCCAGCGAGCGGGGGGGGTAGTACAAGAGACCCAGTACTTC. Translating gives CASSQRAGGVVQETQYF.

The chain joins TRBV9 to TRBJ1-2; D gene uncertain. V was cut by 0 bases and J by 4 bases, with 7 bases left in between. This CDR3 has 13 residues. Germline lookup yields CDR1 SGDLS and CDR2 YYNGEE. The CDR3 nucleotides read TGTGCCAGCAGCGTAGATAATGGCTATGGCTACACCTTC. Translated, it gives CASSVDNGYGYTF.

The chain couples TRBV7-2 to TRBJ1-5, with no clear D. Looked up from germline, CDR1 is SGHTA and CDR2 is FQGNSA. This CDR3 has 12 residues. V was shortened by 3 bases and J by 10 bases, with 10 bases between the two germline ends. CDR3 residues: CASSLPLSPQHF. The CDR3 bases are TGTGCCAGCAGCTTGCCTCTTTCCCCCCAGCATTTT.

The V call is TRBV5-6, the J call TRBJ2-2; possible D gene TRBD1, 6 bases. CDR3 length: 15 amino acids. The V end was cut by 2 bases, the J end by 4 bases, with 12 bases between. In germline, CDR1 is SGHDT, CDR2 YYEEEE. The CDR3: CASSLPDRSTGELFF. Here the CDR3 DNA reads TGTGCCAGCAGCTTACCCGACAGGAGCACCGGGGAGCTGTTTTTT.

This rearrangement joins TRBV7-9 to TRBJ2-7, with TRBD1 matching over 7 bases. The CDR3 totals 13 residues. V trimming: 5 bases; J trimming: 0 bases; junction bases outside the gene matches: 1. From germline, CDR1 is SEHNR and CDR2 FQNEAQ (reference sequence). The CDR3 protein is CASSPGGSYEQYF. The CDR3 DNA reads TGTGCCAGCAGCCCAGGGGGCTCCTACGAGCAGTACTTC.

This clone was seen a single time. The V call is TRBV10-3, the J call TRBJ1-2; 11 bases are a match to TRBD1. J lost 6 bases, V lost 2 bases, and 2 bases had no gene match. Per the germline V gene, CDR1 is ENHRY and CDR2 is SYGVKD. There are 14 residues in the CDR3. CDR3 residues: CAISERGQGDGYTF. For the CDR3, the DNA is TGTGCCATCAGTGAGAGGGGACAGGGGGATGGCTACACCTTC.

J is TRBJ2-6 and V is TRBV6-4; D remains unclear. Germline-derived CDR1 and CDR2 are MRHNA and SNTAGT. Between the trimmed V and J ends, which lost 5 bases and 0 bases, there was a span of 5 bases. This CDR3 spans 14 amino acids. CDR3 nucleotides: TGTGCCAGCAGTATAGACTCTGGGGCCAACGTCCTGACTTTC. Translated: CASSIDSGANVLTF.

The CDR3, as DNA: TGTGCCAGCAGTTATGAGGGGGCAGATGGCTACACCTTC. Translating gives CASSYEGADGYTF. The rearrangement links TRBV6-1 to TRBJ1-2; 7 bases are a match to TRBD1. This CDR3 region has 13 residues. Looked up from germline, CDR1 is MNHNS and CDR2 is SASEGT. Trimming cost V 5 bases and J 6 bases; bases outside gene matches: 6.